The sample holds one count of the clone carrying this T cell receptor (beta chain). The same CDR3 can be traced to other DNA sequences in this sample. This record belongs to a study of blood T cell repertoires in COVID-19. Seattle enrolled patients during active infection and tracked them longitudinally. V was cut by 1 base and J by 2 bases, with 3 bases left in between. The CDR3 length is 12 residues. From germline, CDR1 is SGHRS and CDR2 YFSETQ. Method: immunoSEQ multiplex PCR; TCRdb's copy keeps in-frame clones and lacks some. This table holds around 210,000 clones, approximately 80% found once. This chain links TRBV5-1 with TRBJ2-5, with D hard to call. The clonotype comes from a man aged 55 to 69 with COVID-19, enrolled during active disease. The sequenced sample consisted of peripheral blood. The CDR3 sequence is CASSLLQETQYF. CDR3 in DNA: TGCGCCAGCAGCTTGCTGCAAGAGACCCAGTACTTC.